This is a list of T cell receptor beta chains from one sample in a study of response to subunit inactivated influenza vaccine. Via MiXCR, TCRdb re-called the RT-PCR reads, giving one row per CDR3 protein. Here the sample spans about 800,000 distinct CDR3 sequences, 20% to 25% being singletons. The sequenced sample was PBMCs from blood, obtained 4 to 6 days after vaccination. These receptors originate from a man aged 45-60 years who received an inactivated influenza vaccine. Each CDR3 is given with its conserved first and last residue. A D gene is named only where the DNA matches it firmly. Some rows have no size entry. The others give once, few or many, or a class for an expanded clone.

TRBV12-3/TRBV12-4,few,TRBJ1-1,NA,CASSRTRSEAFF,TGTGCCAGCAGCCGGACAAGAAGTGAAGCTTTCTTT
TRBV20-1,NA,TRBJ2-7,NA,CSARQNSYEQYF,TGCAGTGCTAGACAAAACTCCTACGAGCAGTACTTC
TRBV7-8,NA,TRBJ2-2,TRBD2,CASSLARLAGGPGTGELFF,TGTGCCAGCAGCTTAGCCCGACTAGCGGGGGGGCCGGGGACCGGGGAGCTGTTTTTT
TRBV7-8,NA,TRBJ2-4,NA,CASSLVGPRAKNIQYF,TGTGCCAGCAGCTTAGTGGGGCCCCGAGCCAAAAACATTCAGTACTTC
TRBV7-9,once,TRBJ1-1,NA,CASSLPSRDDTEAFF,TGTGCCAGCAGCTTGCCAAGTCGGGACGACACTGAAGCTTTCTTT
TRBV7-2,few,TRBJ2-5,TRBD1,CASSLAGTGSQETQYF,TGTGCCAGCAGCTTAGCCGGGACAGGGAGTCAAGAGACCCAGTACTTC
TRBV12-3/TRBV12-4,NA,TRBJ2-3,NA,CASSSPYFPDTQYF,TGTGCCAGCAGTTCCCCGTATTTCCCAGATACGCAGTATTTT
TRBV6-5,once,TRBJ1-1,NA,CASSYSRKEAFF,TGTGCCAGCAGTTACTCCCGGAAAGAAGCTTTCTTT
TRBV11-2,NA,TRBJ2-1,NA,CASSLAFWTLEQFF,TGTGCCAGCAGCTTAGCTTTTTGGACATTAGAGCAGTTCTTC
TRBV27,NA,TRBJ2-3,TRBD2,CASSPLWEGSDTQYF,TGTGCCAGCAGCCCCTTGTGGGAGGGCTCGGATACGCAGTATTTT
TRBV6-5,few,TRBJ2-1,TRBD1,CASSYYDRGTYNEQFF,TGTGCCAGCAGTTACTACGACAGGGGCACCTACAATGAGCAGTTCTTC
TRBV10-2,few,TRBJ2-7,TRBD1,CASSTSQGDHSYEQYF,TGCGCCAGCTCAACCTCGCAGGGGGATCACTCCTACGAGCAGTACTTC
TRBV7-9,many,TRBJ1-1,NA,CASSLIENTEAFF,TGTGCCAGCAGCTTAATAGAAAACACTGAAGCTTTCTTT
TRBV5-1,NA,TRBJ1-1,NA,CASSFGWGIPEAFF,TGCGCCAGCAGCTTTGGTTGGGGCATCCCTGAAGCTTTCTTT
TRBV6-2/TRBV6-3,NA,TRBJ2-7,TRBD1,CASSPSGGAEQYF,TGTGCCAGCAGTCCCTCAGGGGGCGCGGAGCAGTACTTC
TRBV20-1,NA,TRBJ1-1,TRBD1,CSARAADRGWAFF,TGCAGTGCTAGAGCCGCCGACAGGGGATGGGCTTTCTTT
TRBV6-2/TRBV6-3,once,TRBJ1-5,NA,CASSYSEYSNQPQHF,TGTGCCAGCAGTTACTCGGAATATAGCAATCAGCCCCAGCATTTT
TRBV10-3,NA,TRBJ1-6,NA,CAIQQTYNSPLHF,TGTGCCATCCAGCAGACTTATAATTCACCCCTCCACTTT
TRBV7-8,NA,TRBJ2-1,TRBD1,CAMSPGTGYYNEQFF,TGTGCCATGAGCCCGGGGACAGGGTACTACAATGAGCAGTTCTTC
TRBV5-1,few,TRBJ2-2,TRBD1,CASSPTGLDTGELFF,TGCGCCAGCAGCCCGACAGGGTTGGACACCGGGGAGCTGTTTTTT